This T cell receptor (beta chain) was found in a study of CD8+ T cells in alopecia areata. This CDR3 contains 14 residues. V dropped 7 bases and J dropped 4 bases, with 14 bases sitting between them. From germline, CDR1 is LNHDA and CDR2 SQIVND (reference sequence). Study findings and constraints: Numerous clones, expanded in lesions, remained in scalp and blood during tofacitinib. Expanded CD8+ clones among the top 100, as well as scalp clonality, were significantly decreased by tofacitinib.

To note about this clone: The antigen remains undetermined. Other DNA sequences from this sample encode an identical CDR3 as well.

Regarding treatment: oral pan-JAK inhibitor, 5-10 mg twice daily. Separation by sorting yielded CD4+ and CD8+ T cells from PBMCs. RNA was extracted and reverse transcribed into cDNA as the sequencing template. Assay: immunoSEQ multiplex PCR; the TCRdb copy retains only in-frame clones and omits some. The data contain about 140,000 clones, approximately 86% of them singletons. Material: CD8+ T cells sorted from blood, obtained at week 4, from a patient treated with tofacitinib. This sequence joins TRBV19 and TRBJ2-1; no clear D gene. This TCR was recovered from a human donor with alopecia areata. CDR3 region: CASTKGGDYNEQFF. CDR3 in DNA: TGTGCCAGTACCAAGGGTGGAGATTACAATGAGCAGTTCTTC. Looking up the rest from reference TRBV19 and TRBJ2-1 gives the full variable domain: DGGITQSPKYLFRKEGQNVTLSCEQNLNHDAMYWYRQDPGQGLRLIYYSQIVNDFQKGDIAEGYSVSREKKESFPLTVTSAQKNPTAFYLCASTKGGDYNEQFFGPGTRLTVL.